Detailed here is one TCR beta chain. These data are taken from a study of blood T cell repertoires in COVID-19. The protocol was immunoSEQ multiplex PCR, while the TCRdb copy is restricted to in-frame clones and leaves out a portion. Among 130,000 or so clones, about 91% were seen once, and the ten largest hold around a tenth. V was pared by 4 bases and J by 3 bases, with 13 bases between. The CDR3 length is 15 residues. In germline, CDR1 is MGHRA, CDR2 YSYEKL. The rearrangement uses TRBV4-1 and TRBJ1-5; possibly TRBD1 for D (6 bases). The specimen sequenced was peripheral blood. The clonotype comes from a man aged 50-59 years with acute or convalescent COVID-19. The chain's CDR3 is CASSLSDSLNQPQHF. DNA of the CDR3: TGCGCCAGCAGCCTTTCGGACAGCCTCAATCAGCCCCAGCATTTT.